These T cell receptor beta chains were read from a single sample in a study of cytomegalovirus exposure and HLA in healthy donors. Here immunoSEQ multiplex PCR was the method, and the copy in TCRdb shows in-frame clones only, minus some. This table has about 55,000 clones, about four fifths appearing once. Sequenced material: PBMCs. Receptor source: a female donor in good health and CMV-seronegative. Each CDR3 is given with its conserved first and last residue. A D gene is named only where the DNA matches it firmly. Clone size appears in some rows only: once, few, many, or a class for an expanded clone.

size,J,D,V,CDR3,DNA
.,TRBJ1-1,.,TRBV7-9,CASSEQGKMGTEAFF,TGTGCCAGCAGTGAACAGGGTAAGATGGGCACTGAAGCTTTCTTT
.,TRBJ2-1,TRBD2,TRBV25-1,CASNPEGSGNNEQFF,TGTGCCAGCAACCCAGAAGGTAGCGGGAACAATGAGCAGTTCTTC
.,TRBJ1-5,TRBD1,TRBV27,CASREGQGNNQPQHF,TGTGCCAGCAGGGAAGGACAGGGGAACAATCAGCCCCAGCATTTT
.,TRBJ2-2,.,TRBV29-1,CSVGRGASELFF,TGCAGCGTTGGTCGAGGAGCATCGGAGCTGTTTTTT
.,TRBJ1-2,.,TRBV7-2,CASSLQGTVLLTSGYTF,TGTGCCAGCAGCTTACAGGGGACGGTCCTGCTCACCTCGGGCTACACCTTC
.,TRBJ1-4,.,TRBV5-1,CASSLGTEDEKLFF,TGCGCCAGCAGCTTGGGGACAGAAGATGAAAAACTGTTTTTT
.,TRBJ1-5,.,TRBV5-6,CASSLWGRGYNQPQHF,TGTGCCAGCAGCTTGTGGGGCAGGGGCTACAATCAGCCCCAGCATTTT
.,TRBJ1-2,TRBD1,TRBV6-5,CASSYSETGANYGYTF,TGTGCCAGCAGTTACTCGGAAACAGGGGCTAACTATGGCTACACCTTC
.,TRBJ2-5,.,TRBV25-1,CASSARSGQETQYF,TGTGCCAGCAGTGCCCGTTCGGGCCAAGAGACCCAGTACTTC
.,TRBJ1-4,.,TRBV15,CATSRATSGGREKLFF,TGTGCCACCAGCAGGGCAACATCGGGGGGGAGGGAAAAACTGTTTTTT
.,TRBJ2-3,TRBD1,TRBV6-6,CAAEKGQGYSDTQYF,TGTGCCGCCGAAAAAGGACAGGGTTACTCAGATACGCAGTATTTT
.,TRBJ2-3,.,TRBV5-1,CASSTPRLGGGRDTQYF,TGCGCCAGCAGCACCCCCCGCTTGGGCGGGGGCCGAGATACGCAGTATTTT
.,TRBJ1-2,TRBD1,TRBV9,CASSVGQGDGYTF,TGTGCCAGCAGCGTAGGACAGGGCGACGGCTACACCTTC
.,TRBJ2-5,TRBD2,TRBV30,CAWQGLAGETQYF,TGTGCCTGGCAAGGACTAGCCGGGGAGACCCAGTACTTC
.,TRBJ2-3,.,TRBV9,CASSPGGYYTDTQYF,TGTGCCAGCAGCCCCGGAGGGTATTACACAGATACGCAGTATTTT
.,TRBJ1-6,TRBD1,TRBV6-1,CASSVVDRGEGSPLHF,TGTGCCAGCAGTGTCGTGGACAGGGGTGAAGGTTCACCCCTCCACTTT
.,TRBJ1-3,.,TRBV7-6,CASSLGEGTGNTIYF,TGTGCCAGCAGCTTAGGGGAGGGTACTGGAAACACCATATATTTT
.,TRBJ1-1,.,TRBV2,CASYREFDTEAFF,TGTGCCAGCTACAGGGAGTTTGACACTGAAGCTTTCTTT
.,TRBJ1-3,.,TRBV2,CASSLDSLSGNTIYF,TGTGCCAGCAGCCTTGACAGCCTCTCTGGAAACACCATATATTTT
.,TRBJ2-3,.,TRBV21-1,CASSKDALGVAGFADTQYF,TGTGCCAGCAGCAAAGATGCCTTAGGAGTAGCGGGTTTTGCAGATACGCAGTATTTT
.,TRBJ2-1,TRBD2,TRBV11-2,CASSDPGLAGGHGEQFF,TGTGCCAGCAGCGATCCGGGACTAGCGGGGGGGCATGGCGAGCAGTTCTTC
.,TRBJ1-4,.,TRBV7-9,CASSRVGGTTRATNEKLFF,TGTGCCAGCAGCCGCGTGGGGGGGACAACGAGGGCAACTAATGAAAAACTGTTTTTT
.,TRBJ1-2,.,TRBV19,CASSIRGGLNYGYTF,TGTGCCAGTAGTATCCGGGGGGGCCTTAACTATGGCTACACCTTC
.,TRBJ2-3,TRBD2,TRBV7-9,CATPSRLAGGLSTDTQYF,TGTGCCACCCCGAGCCGGCTAGCGGGGGGCCTAAGCACAGATACGCAGTATTTT
.,TRBJ2-5,TRBD2,TRBV5-1,CASRLAVQETQYF,TGCGCCAGCAGACTAGCGGTCCAAGAGACCCAGTACTTC
once,TRBJ2-7,.,TRBV7-8,CASSLAVTVSYEQYF,TGTGCCAGCAGCTTAGCCGTGACAGTCTCCTACGAGCAGTACTTC
.,TRBJ2-1,.,TRBV9,CASSVEAVSYNEQFF,TGTGCCAGCAGCGTAGAAGCGGTGTCCTACAATGAGCAGTTCTTC
.,TRBJ2-1,.,TRBV7-2,CASSFSGTQNNEQFF,TGTGCCAGCAGCTTTTCCGGGACTCAGAACAATGAGCAGTTCTTC
.,TRBJ1-1,.,TRBV29-1,CSVSGQNTEAFF,TGCAGCGTTTCTGGCCAGAACACTGAAGCTTTCTTT
.,TRBJ1-5,.,TRBV5-6,CASSLWRESPLNQPQHF,TGTGCCAGCAGCTTATGGCGGGAAAGCCCTCTCAATCAGCCCCAGCATTTT
.,TRBJ2-1,TRBD2,TRBV5-1,CASSLTSGGTNEQFF,TGCGCCAGCAGCTTGACTAGCGGGGGTACGAATGAGCAGTTCTTC
.,TRBJ2-3,TRBD2,TRBV29-1,CSVGRLAVSTDTQYF,TGCAGCGTTGGCAGACTAGCGGTTAGCACAGATACGCAGTATTTT
.,TRBJ2-1,.,TRBV29-1,CSVEGGSYNEQFF,TGCAGCGTTGAAGGCGGCTCCTACAATGAGCAGTTCTTC
.,TRBJ1-1,.,TRBV5-1,CASSLEGRGTEAFF,TGCGCCAGCAGCTTGGAAGGGAGGGGCACTGAAGCTTTCTTT
.,TRBJ2-3,.,TRBV30,CAWSAEQRQYF,TGTGCCTGGAGTGCGGAGCAGAGGCAGTATTTT
.,TRBJ1-1,TRBD1,TRBV6-1,CASSRSGQLNTEAFF,TGTGCCAGCAGCAGATCGGGACAGTTGAACACTGAAGCTTTCTTT
.,TRBJ2-5,.,TRBV19,CASSILGGQETQYF,TGTGCCAGTAGTATATTAGGAGGTCAAGAGACCCAGTACTTC
.,TRBJ1-5,.,TRBV29-1,CASGGNQPQHF,TGCGCCTCCGGGGGCAATCAGCCCCAGCATTTT
.,TRBJ2-5,TRBD1,TRBV14,CASSLGTGARQTQYF,TGTGCCAGCAGCCTAGGGACAGGGGCCCGGCAGACCCAGTACTTC
.,TRBJ1-1,.,TRBV15,CATSRQRGMNTEAFF,TGTGCCACCAGCAGACAACGGGGAATGAACACTGAAGCTTTCTTT
.,TRBJ1-6,TRBD1,TRBV2,CASSQRGTGVPSPLHF,TGTGCCAGCAGCCAGAGAGGGACAGGGGTACCTTCACCCCTCCACTTT
few,TRBJ2-1,TRBD2,TRBV5-1,CASSVGTSGGANEQFF,TGCGCCAGCAGCGTAGGGACTAGCGGGGGGGCGAATGAGCAGTTCTTC
.,TRBJ2-7,.,TRBV11-1,CASSLAAAGAIYEQYF,TGTGCCAGCAGCTTAGCTGCGGCGGGGGCCATCTACGAGCAGTACTTC
.,TRBJ1-5,TRBD1,TRBV6-4,CASSDAGTGTCYSNQPQHF,TGTGCCAGCAGTGACGCAGGGACAGGGACCTGTTATAGCAATCAGCCCCAGCATTTT
.,TRBJ1-2,TRBD1,TRBV30,CASRQGASYTF,TGTGCCAGCCGACAGGGGGCGAGCTACACCTTC
.,TRBJ1-5,.,TRBV7-2,CASSLGGQWSQPQHF,TGTGCCAGCAGCTTAGGTGGACAGTGGAGTCAGCCCCAGCATTTT
.,TRBJ1-6,.,TRBV7-8,CASSLSLNNSPLHF,TGTGCCAGCAGCTTATCACTAAATAATTCACCCCTCCACTTT
.,TRBJ2-1,TRBD1,TRBV11-2,CASSLVRDRHNEQFF,TGTGCCAGCAGCTTAGTGAGGGACAGACACAATGAGCAGTTCTTC
.,TRBJ2-3,TRBD1,TRBV7-9,CASSLGDRADTQYF,TGTGCCAGCAGCTTAGGGGACAGGGCAGATACGCAGTATTTT
.,TRBJ2-5,TRBD2,TRBV7-9,CASSLAGLAGGQETQYF,TGTGCCAGCAGCTTAGCGGGACTAGCGGGGGGGCAAGAGACCCAGTACTTC
few,TRBJ1-5,.,TRBV11-2,CASSLNGGFGQPQHF,TGTGCCAGCAGCCTCAACGGGGGGTTTGGTCAGCCCCAGCATTTT
.,TRBJ2-1,TRBD2,TRBV7-8,CASSHTYIAGGRSYNEQFF,TGTGCCAGCAGCCACACTTACATAGCGGGGGGCCGTTCCTACAATGAGCAGTTCTTC
.,TRBJ2-5,TRBD1,TRBV5-1,CASSSTRTGGETQYF,TGCGCCAGCAGCTCCACACGGACAGGGGGCGAGACCCAGTACTTC
.,TRBJ2-5,.,TRBV10-3,CAISAVLTETQYF,TGTGCCATCAGCGCAGTTTTAACGGAGACCCAGTACTTC
.,TRBJ2-2,TRBD2,TRBV10-3,CAIRVREGTGELFF,TGTGCCATCAGGGTTAGGGAGGGCACCGGGGAGCTGTTTTTT
.,TRBJ1-5,.,TRBV4-1,CASSQGRGGNQPQHF,TGCGCCAGCAGCCAAGGCAGGGGCGGCAATCAGCCCCAGCATTTT
few,TRBJ2-1,TRBD2,TRBV2,CASRPSSGGTYEQFF,TGTGCCAGCAGACCATCTAGCGGGGGTACCTATGAGCAGTTCTTC
.,TRBJ2-7,.,TRBV29-1,CSVGTWEEQYF,TGCAGCGTGGGCACGTGGGAGGAGCAGTACTTC
few,TRBJ2-2,TRBD2,TRBV27,CASRFAGGGGELFF,TGTGCCAGCAGATTTGCGGGGGGGGGCGGGGAGCTGTTTTTT